This T cell receptor beta chain was captured by sequencing in a study of cytomegalovirus exposure and HLA in healthy donors. Study-level results: Cytomegalovirus association was assigned to more than 150 TCR beta chains. For cytomegalovirus status, the classifier reportedly gave diagnoses with high specificity and sensitivity. The finding came from a later analysis; first-cohort TCR clusters tended to co-occur in the 110 or so validation repertoires.

Data came from immunoSEQ multiplex PCR; TCRdb stores just in-frame clones and leaves some out. This repertoire shows a few hundred thousand clones, roughly 86% found once; its top ten account for around 0.88%. While the first cohort had about 610 subjects, the donors belonged to the separate validation cohort of over a hundred subjects. A note on this clone: What it binds is unknown.

V lost 0 bases to trimming and J lost 4 bases, with 6 bases between them. This CDR3 has 13 amino acids. In germline, CDR1 is MNHEY, CDR2 SMNVEV (reference sequence). Sequenced: PBMCs. The chain combines TRBV27 with TRBJ1-1, with D hard to call. The sequence came from a man aged 25 to 40 in good health and CMV-seronegative. The CDR3, as DNA: TGTGCCAGCAGTTTATCCACGGGCACTGAAGCTTTCTTT. Its protein product is CASSLSTGTEAFF.